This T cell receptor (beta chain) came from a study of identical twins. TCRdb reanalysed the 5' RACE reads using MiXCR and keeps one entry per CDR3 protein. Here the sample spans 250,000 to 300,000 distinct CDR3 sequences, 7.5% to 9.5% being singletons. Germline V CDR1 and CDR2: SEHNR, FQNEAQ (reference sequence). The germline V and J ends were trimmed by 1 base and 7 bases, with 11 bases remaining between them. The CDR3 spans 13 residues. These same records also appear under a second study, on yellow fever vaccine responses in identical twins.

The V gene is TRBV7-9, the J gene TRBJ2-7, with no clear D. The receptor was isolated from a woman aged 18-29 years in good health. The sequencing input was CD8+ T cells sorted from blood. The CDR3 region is CASSLGPSREQYF. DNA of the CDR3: TGTGCCAGCAGCTTAGGACCCAGCCGGGAGCAGTACTTC.